A selection of T cell receptor beta chains follows, all from one sample in a study of T cells in Graves' hyperthyroidism and ophthalmopathy. One entry per CDR3 protein, called by TCRdb with MiXCR from the multiplex PCR reads. The sample lists 650,000 to 700,000 distinct CDR3 sequences, 17% occurring once. The sequencing sample was made of blood. The receptors originated from a man in his fifties with Graves' hyperthyroidism. Both conserved end residues are part of each CDR3. The D gene is left open where the match is weak. Expanded clones get a size class; other rows say once, few or many, or leave the size out.

D gene	clone size	J gene	V gene	CDR3 DNA	CDR3 protein
-	many	TRBJ1-5	TRBV7-8	TGTGCCAGCAGCAAACAGGGCGGCAATCAGCCCCAGCATTTT	CASSKQGGNQPQHF
TRBD2	many	TRBJ2-3	TRBV24-1	TGTGCCACCAGTGATCCCGGAAGACTAGCGGGCGGCACAGATACGCAGTATTTT	CATSDPGRLAGGTDTQYF
-	many	TRBJ2-5	TRBV7-2	TGTGCCAGCAGCTTAGCGAGAGCCACGGGGACCCAGTACTTC	CASSLARATGTQYF
TRBD1	few	TRBJ1-1	TRBV5-1	TGCGCCAGCAGCTTATTCCTCACAGGGGGCGGCACTGAAGCTTTCTTT	CASSLFLTGGGTEAFF
TRBD2	-	TRBJ2-7	TRBV7-9	TGTGCCAGCAGCTTAATGCTAGCGGAAAAATCGTACGAGCAGTACTTC	CASSLMLAEKSYEQYF
-	few	TRBJ2-7	TRBV11-1	TGTGCCAGCAGCTTAGCACCGGTGCCCTACGAGCAGTACTTC	CASSLAPVPYEQYF
-	-	TRBJ1-5	TRBV19	TGTGCCAGTAGCGAACAGGAGGAGTTTCAGCCCCAGCATTTT	CASSEQEEFQPQHF
-	-	TRBJ2-1	TRBV24-1	TGTGCCACCAGTGAGCCGGGGACCAATGAGCAGTTCTTC	CATSEPGTNEQFF
-	-	TRBJ1-1	TRBV19	TGTGCCAGTAGGGCACAGAACACTGAAGCTTTCTTT	CASRAQNTEAFF
-	few	TRBJ2-2	TRBV4-1	TGCGCCAGCAGCCAAGTGAGGGCAGGGATAAACACCGGGGAGCTGTTTTTT	CASSQVRAGINTGELFF
TRBD2	-	TRBJ2-7	TRBV28	TGTGCCAGCAGTTCACCCGGGACTAGCGGCTACGAGCAGTACTTC	CASSSPGTSGYEQYF
TRBD2	-	TRBJ2-1	TRBV4-3	TGCGCCAGCAGCCAAGAGTGGGCGGGAGGGTCGGGAGAGCAGTTCTTC	CASSQEWAGGSGEQFF
-	few	TRBJ1-1	TRBV6-2/TRBV6-3	TGTGCCAGCAGTCAACCTCCTATGAACACTGAAGCTTTCTTT	CASSQPPMNTEAFF
-	many	TRBJ1-1	TRBV12-3/TRBV12-4	TGTGCCAGCAGCCCCCCCGTCCCCTCGGTTAAAGCTTTCTTT	CASSPPVPSVKAFF
-	few	TRBJ1-1	TRBV6-1	TGTGCCAGCAGCCAGGAAGGGGCAGGAACTGAAGCTTTCTTT	CASSQEGAGTEAFF
TRBD1	many	TRBJ2-5	TRBV2	TGTGCCAGCAGTGAATCCCTGGGACAGGGCGAAGAGACCCAGTACTTC	CASSESLGQGEETQYF
TRBD2	many	TRBJ2-7	TRBV27	TGTGCCAGCAGTTTGTCTCCAGGGCGAGCGGGAGCTCGGGAGCAGTACTTC	CASSLSPGRAGAREQYF